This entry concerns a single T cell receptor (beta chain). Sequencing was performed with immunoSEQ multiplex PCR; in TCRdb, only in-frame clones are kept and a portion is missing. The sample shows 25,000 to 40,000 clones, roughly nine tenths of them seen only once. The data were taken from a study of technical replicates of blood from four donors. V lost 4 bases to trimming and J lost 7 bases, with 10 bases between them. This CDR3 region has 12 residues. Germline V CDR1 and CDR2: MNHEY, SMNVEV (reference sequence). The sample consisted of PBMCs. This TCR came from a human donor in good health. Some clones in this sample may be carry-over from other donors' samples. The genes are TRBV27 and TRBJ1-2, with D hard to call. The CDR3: CASSSWESGYTF. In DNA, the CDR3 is TGTGCCAGCAGTTCTTGGGAGAGTGGCTACACCTTC.